The source of this T cell receptor beta chain is a study of blood T cells in healthy people across ages. Total RNA amounts of at least 6 micrograms were extracted per sample. CDR1 is SGHTA and CDR2 is FQGNSA in the germline V gene. Trimming took 1 base from V and 5 from J, leaving 12 bases between them. CDR3 length: 15 amino acids. A second PCR, run for about 7 to 11 cycles, used a sample-barcoded 5' primer plus a J-beta primer mix. Each sample yielded at least 3 million CDR3-containing paired-end reads. TCRdb used MiXCR to reprocess the 5' RACE reads, holding one entry per CDR3 protein. This repertoire shows hundreds of thousands of distinct CDR3 sequences, about 62% found once; its top ten account for around 22%. This clonotype was counted only a few times.

This sequence originates from a man between 25 and 39 years old in good health. This chain joins TRBV7-2 and TRBJ2-4; tentative D call: TRBD1 (5 bases). Sequencing was done on a sample of blood. CDR3 sequence (DNA): TGTGCCAGCAGCTTAGGTTCAGGGTACCAAAACATTCAGTACTTC. Translating gives CASSLGSGYQNIQYF.